This T cell receptor (beta chain) emerged from a study of regulatory T cells in long-lasting Graves disease. The time point was: newly diagnosed GD, antithyroid drugs for less than 3 months. PBMC-derived RNA was used for the TCR library. Arm-PCR of CDR3 regions with iRepertoire HTBI primers generated TCR beta libraries. TCRdb recomputed calls from the multiplex PCR reads with MiXCR, one row per CDR3 protein. The table has 400,000 to 500,000 distinct CDR3 sequences, approximately 16% seen once; the top ten hold approximately 8%. Trimming left V 5 bases short and J 0 bases short, with 11 bases between. The CDR3 contains 14 residues. Looked up from germline, CDR1 is MNHEY and CDR2 is SMNVEV (reference sequence). The same sample was also studied in work on T cells in Graves' hyperthyroidism and ophthalmopathy.

This TCR was sampled from a woman aged 40-49 years with Graves disease. The sequencing used peripheral blood mononuclear cells (PBMCs), collected at new diagnosis, from a patient treated with antithyroid drugs. J is TRBJ2-7 and V is TRBV27; D might be TRBD2 (6 bases). The CDR3 reads CASSVRDGSYEQYF. The CDR3 bases are TGTGCCAGCAGTGTGCGGGACGGCTCCTACGAGCAGTACTTC.